The source of this TCR beta chain is a study of cytomegalovirus exposure and HLA in healthy donors. Study findings and constraints: With later analysis, a missense DCLRE1C variant became linked to TCR beta V- and J-gene trimming.

PCR employed 60 Vbeta and 13 Jbeta primers. Original handling: Later work found 65 million to 90 million unique TCR beta chains, with 9 million to 13 million shared. TCRdb keeps only in-frame clones here, not all; method: immunoSEQ multiplex PCR. V and J calls and clone size come straight from that table; D and trimming were deduced from the DNA. Of approximately 95,000 clones in the sample, approximately 81% were seen once. In the case of this clone: Its cognate antigen is unknown.

Germline V gene data show CDR1 as SNHLY and CDR2 as FYNNEI. Trimming removed 7 bases from V and 2 bases from J, with 8 bases in between. There are 12 residues in the CDR3. Sequencing was performed on PBMCs. The TCR comes from a woman aged 40 to 50 in good health and CMV-seropositive. The chain uses TRBV2 and TRBJ1-2; possible D gene TRBD1, 5 bases. CDR3 bases: TGTGCCAGCAAGGCAGGGAACTATGGCTACACCTTC. Its protein is CASKAGNYGYTF.